The clone carrying this TCR beta chain was detected only once. What it binds is unknown. The V segment lost 5 bases and the J segment 9 bases; nucleotides outside the gene matches: 11. This CDR3 is built from 15 residues. Germline values: CDR1 SGHRS, CDR2 YFSETQ. The entry originates in a study of siplizumab effects on memory and regulatory T cells. Overall study findings and caveats: In controls, around 30% of mappable alloreactive CD4+ clones were Treg-derived on average, versus 68.8% with siplizumab. Proliferating siplizumab-culture Tregs lacked confirmation of suppressive function. Naive T cells were seen as more diverse than memory cells and as major alloresponse contributors.

Roughly 99,000 TCR templates underwent assay in each sample. Sequenced by immunoSEQ multiplex PCR; TCRdb stores in-frame clones only, minus some. The sample holds approximately 50,000 clones; 93% are singletons and the top ten take roughly 17%. Sample: CD8+ T cells sorted from blood. V usage is TRBV5-1 and J usage is TRBJ2-1, with TRBD2 matching over 10 bases. The clonotype comes from a human donor in good health. CDR3 sequence (DNA): TGCGCCAGCAGTAGCGGGACTAGCGCTTTTATTGAGCAGTTCTTC. Protein: CASSSGTSAFIEQFF.